This TCR beta chain was sequenced during a study of OX40 agonist ivuxolimab in advanced cancers. Turning to the study itself: Therapy given before enrollment (anti-PD-1, anti-PD-L1 or anti-CTLA-4) was allowed, and 40% had some.

Details on this clone: Its antigen remains unknown.

Prior autoimmune disease or systemic immunosuppression barred patients. Study results and limitations: At 0.1 to 3.0 mg/kg and by week 6, CD4+ and CD8+ T cells in the blood had expanded clonally.

Generated by immunoSEQ multiplex PCR, the TCRdb table keeps only in-frame clones and is missing some. Of about 58,000 clones listed, about 85% are singletons. Germline V gene data show CDR1 as SGHRS and CDR2 as YFSETQ. The CDR3 runs 15 residues. J gave up 0 bases and V 3 bases, and 6 bases lay outside the gene matches. The source is an adult with an advanced solid tumor such as melanoma, head and neck, liver or kidney cancer. Sequencing used CD4+ or CD8+ T cells sorted from blood, obtained in a trial of the OX40 agonist ivuxolimab. The chain employs TRBV5-1 and TRBJ2-7, with 7 bases lining up with TRBD1. CDR3 nucleotides: TGCGCCAGCAGCTCAAGGACAGGACTCTCCTACGAGCAGTACTTC. This encodes CASSSRTGLSYEQYF.